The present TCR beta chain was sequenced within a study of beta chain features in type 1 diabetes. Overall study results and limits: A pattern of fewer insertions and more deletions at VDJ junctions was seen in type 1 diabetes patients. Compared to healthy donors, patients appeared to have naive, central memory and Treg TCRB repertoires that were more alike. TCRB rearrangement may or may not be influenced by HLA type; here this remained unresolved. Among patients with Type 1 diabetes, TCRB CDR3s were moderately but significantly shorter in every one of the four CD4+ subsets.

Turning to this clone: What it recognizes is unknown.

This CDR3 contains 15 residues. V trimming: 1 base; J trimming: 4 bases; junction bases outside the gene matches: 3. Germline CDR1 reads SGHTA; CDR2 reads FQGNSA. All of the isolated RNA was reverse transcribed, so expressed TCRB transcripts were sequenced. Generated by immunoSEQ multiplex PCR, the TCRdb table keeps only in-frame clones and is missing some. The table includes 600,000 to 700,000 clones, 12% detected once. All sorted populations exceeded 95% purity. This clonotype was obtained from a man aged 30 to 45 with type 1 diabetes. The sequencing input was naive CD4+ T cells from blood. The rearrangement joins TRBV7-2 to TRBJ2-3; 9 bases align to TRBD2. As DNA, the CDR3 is TGTGCCAGCAGCTTAGGACTAGCGGTTTCAGATACGCAGTATTTT. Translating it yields CASSLGLAVSDTQYF.